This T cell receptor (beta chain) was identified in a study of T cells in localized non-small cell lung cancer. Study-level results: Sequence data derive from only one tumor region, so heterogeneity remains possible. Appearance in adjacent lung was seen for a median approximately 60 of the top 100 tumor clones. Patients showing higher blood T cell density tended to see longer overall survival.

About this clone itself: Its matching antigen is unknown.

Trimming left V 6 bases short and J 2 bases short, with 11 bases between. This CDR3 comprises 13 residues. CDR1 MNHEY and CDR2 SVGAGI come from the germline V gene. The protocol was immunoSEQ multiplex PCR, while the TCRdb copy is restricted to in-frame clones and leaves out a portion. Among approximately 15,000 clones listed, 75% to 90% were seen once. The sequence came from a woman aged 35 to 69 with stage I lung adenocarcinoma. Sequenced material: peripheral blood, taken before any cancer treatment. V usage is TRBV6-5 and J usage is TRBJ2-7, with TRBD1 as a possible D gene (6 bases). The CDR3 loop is CASRNDRPYEQYF. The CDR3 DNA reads TGTGCCAGCAGAAACGACAGGCCCTACGAGCAGTACTTC.